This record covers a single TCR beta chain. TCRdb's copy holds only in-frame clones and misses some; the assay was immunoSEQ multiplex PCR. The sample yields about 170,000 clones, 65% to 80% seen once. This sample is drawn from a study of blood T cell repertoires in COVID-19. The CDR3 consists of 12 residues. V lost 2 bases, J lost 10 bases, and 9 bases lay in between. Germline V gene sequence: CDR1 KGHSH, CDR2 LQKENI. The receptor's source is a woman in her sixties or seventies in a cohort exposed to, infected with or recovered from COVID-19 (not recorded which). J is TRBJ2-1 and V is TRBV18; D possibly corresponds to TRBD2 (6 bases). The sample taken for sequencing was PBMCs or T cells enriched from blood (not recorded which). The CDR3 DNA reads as TGTGCCAGCTCACCAGAACGGGGGGAGCAGTTCTTC. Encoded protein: CASSPERGEQFF.